This T cell receptor (beta chain) was observed in a study of read filtering for tumor transcriptome and immune sequencing. Study details: After DNase treatment, RNA was made into whole-transcriptome libraries.

From approximately 400 ng of RNA, a library with molecular barcoded alpha/delta and beta/gamma adaptors was made. TCRdb re-derived calls from the reads in MiXCR, one entry per CDR3 protein. The repertoire has about 39,000 distinct CDR3 sequences, around an eighth of them found once; the top ten carry 6.5% to 8.5%. Findings and caveats of the study: Compared with RNA-seq, IR-seq gave much higher clonotype depth and reliability. In IR-seq, single-read clonotypes were roughly 80% of clonotypes but around 3.2% of reads. The sorted CD138-negative fraction was a mixed bone marrow immune population, not purified T cells.

For this clonotype: Antigen unknown.

The clonotype originates from a donor aged 40 or over with multiple myeloma. The source material was a population of CD138-negative cells sorted from bone marrow.

CDR3 protein: CASSLRGMENTEAFF. CDR3 sequence (DNA): TGTGCCAGCAGCTTACGGGGGATGGAGAACACTGAAGCTTTCTTT. The rearrangement uses TRBV12-3 or TRBV12-4 and TRBJ1-1, with D possibly matching TRBD1 (5 bases). Trimming took off 6 bases at V and 1 base at J, with 15 bases between the two ends. This CDR3 region has 15 residues.